This T cell receptor beta chain came from a study of blood T cell repertoires in COVID-19. About the research overall: Some COVID-19 samples were acute and others convalescent; all came from the United States, Italy and Spain.

Per the authors' pipeline: Estimation of nucleated cell counts was performed using reference gene primer amplification. This table comes from immunoSEQ multiplex PCR, and its TCRdb copy is limited to in-frame clones, with some not included. V and J calls and clone size are those listed in that table; D and trimming were worked out from the DNA. The table shows about 200,000 clones, with around 86% occurring only once. Note on this clone: Other DNA sequences in this sample translate to the same CDR3.

The TCR comes from a man aged 40-55 years with acute or convalescent COVID-19. The material sequenced was peripheral blood.

The CDR3 nucleotides are TGTGCCAGCAGCTTATCCCGGAACACTGAAGCTTTCTTT. This sequence encodes CASSLSRNTEAFF. V gene TRBV11-3 combines with J gene TRBJ1-1; D remains ambiguous. Trimming cost V 2 bases and J 1 base, with 5 bases left between them. Germline V gives CDR1 SGHNT, CDR2 YENEEA. The CDR3 has 13 amino acids.